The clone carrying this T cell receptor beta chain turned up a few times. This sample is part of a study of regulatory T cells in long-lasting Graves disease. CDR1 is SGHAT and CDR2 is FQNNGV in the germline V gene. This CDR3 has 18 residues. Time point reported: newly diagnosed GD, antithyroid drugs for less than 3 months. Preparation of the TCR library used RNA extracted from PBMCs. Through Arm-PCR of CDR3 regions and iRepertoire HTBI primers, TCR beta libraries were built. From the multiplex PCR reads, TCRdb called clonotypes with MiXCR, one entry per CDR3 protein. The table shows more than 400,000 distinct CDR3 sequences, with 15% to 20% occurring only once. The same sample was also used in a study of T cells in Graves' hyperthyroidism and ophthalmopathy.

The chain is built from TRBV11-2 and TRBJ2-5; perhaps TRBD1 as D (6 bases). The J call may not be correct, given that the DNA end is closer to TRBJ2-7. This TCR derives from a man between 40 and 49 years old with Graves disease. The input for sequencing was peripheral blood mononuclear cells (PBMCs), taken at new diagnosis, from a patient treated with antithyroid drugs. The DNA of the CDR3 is TGTGCCAGCAGCCACAGGGTCACTTTGAGATGGAGCTCCTACGAGCAGTACTTC. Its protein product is CASSHRVTLRWSSYEQYF.